The clone carrying this T cell receptor (beta chain) was detected only once. The antigen remains undetermined. The table came from immunoSEQ multiplex PCR; TCRdb's copy has only in-frame clones and leaves some out. The sample has 200,000 to 300,000 clones, around 87% seen once. This entry is derived from a study of cytomegalovirus exposure and HLA in healthy donors. Study-level findings and limits: Rarity held for most TCR sequences, but there were some public TCRs that occurred in many donors. Among the CMV-associated chains, a few were confirmed in vitro as specific for CMV antigens. It was reported that the classifier diagnosed cytomegalovirus status with high specificity and sensitivity in both the original and validation cohorts. Altogether, some 170 TCR beta chains were recorded as cytomegalovirus-associated.

Material: PBMCs. The TCR was taken from a woman younger than 45 in good health and CMV-seropositive.

The CDR3 spells CASSATPNEKLFF. In DNA form, the CDR3 reads TGTGCCAGCTCAGCGACACCTAATGAAAAACTGTTTTTT. The chain couples TRBV18 to TRBJ1-4; the D is unclear. V lost 5 bases and J lost 3, with 7 bases in between. The germline CDR1 and CDR2 sequences are KGHSH and LQKENI. The CDR3 loop spans 13 amino acids.